A single sample is the source of the 20 T cell receptor beta chains below, sequenced in a study of blood T cell repertoires in COVID-19. Profiling relied on immunoSEQ multiplex PCR, and the TCRdb table lists in-frame clones only, not all of them. The data contain some 31,000 clones, around 87% of them singletons. Sequenced material: peripheral blood. Source of these receptors: a man in his 60s with active COVID-19.

The rearrangement joins TRBV11-2 to TRBJ2-2; D might be TRBD2 (7 bases). CDR1 and CDR2 from the germline V gene are SGHAT and FQNNGV. Deletions cut 6 bases from V and 4 bases from J, with 15 bases between. CDR3 length equals 15 residues. The CDR3 region has the DNA TGTGCCAGCAGTCAAGAAGGGGGGGCCACCGGGGAGCTGTTTTTT. Its translation: CASSQEGGATGELFF.

The chain has TRBV11-3 and TRBJ2-5; D might be TRBD2 (5 bases). Looked up from germline, CDR1 is SGHNT and CDR2 is YENEEA. V lost 3 bases and J lost 4, with 18 bases in between. The CDR3 covers 16 residues. The CDR3 region is CASSFTLAKGRETQYF. CDR3 DNA sequence: TGTGCCAGCAGCTTTACGCTAGCCAAAGGAAGAGAGACCCAGTACTTC.

This chain links TRBV11-3 with TRBJ2-7; a weak D match, TRBD2 (5 bases). Germline CDR1 reads SGHNT; CDR2 reads YENEEA. CDR3 length: 15 amino acids. Trimming took off 4 bases at V and 2 bases at J, with 15 bases between the two ends. In nucleotides, the CDR3 is TGTGCCAGCAGCTCACTTGCGGACTGGACCTACGAGCAGTACTTC. This sequence encodes CASSSLADWTYEQYF. The full variable domain, in which reference TRBV11-3 and TRBJ2-7 provide the parts outside the CDR3, is EAGVVQSPRYKIIEKKQPVAFWCNPISGHNTLYWYLQNLGQGPELLIRYENEEAVDDSQLPKDRFSAERLKGVDSTLKIQPAELGDSAVYLCASSSLADWTYEQYFGPGTRLTVT.

The chain employs TRBV18 and TRBJ2-7, with 9 bases aligning to TRBD1. With 0 bases clipped from V and 3 bases from J, the junction kept 3 bases outside the gene matches. This CDR3 has 15 residues. In germline, CDR1 is KGHSH, CDR2 LQKENI. The CDR3 reads CASSPPGQGVYEQYF. The DNA of the CDR3 is TGTGCCAGCTCACCACCGGGACAGGGAGTCTACGAGCAGTACTTC.

This chain uses TRBV7-9 with TRBJ1-1; unclear D gene. The germline V gene encodes CDR1 SEHNR and CDR2 FQNEAQ (reference sequence). V was pared by 1 base and J by 11 bases, with 11 bases between. The CDR3 extends over 12 amino acids. The CDR3 reads CASSLGERGAFF. The CDR3 coding sequence is TGTGCCAGCAGCTTAGGCGAACGGGGTGCTTTCTTT.

V is TRBV5-6 and J is TRBJ1-1, with a weak D call TRBD1 (6 bases). Germline values: CDR1 SGHDT, CDR2 YYEEEE. V lost 1 base and J lost 5, with 12 bases in between. This CDR3 is built from 14 residues. The CDR3 here is CASSLLDSRTEAFF. CDR3 DNA: TGTGCCAGCAGCTTGTTGGACAGTCGGACTGAAGCTTTCTTT.

The CDR3 DNA is TGTGCCAGCAGGGATAGCGCAGATACGCAGTATTTT. Its translation is CASRDSADTQYF. The chain employs TRBV6-5 and TRBJ2-3; D is possibly TRBD2 (5 bases). Germline V lookup: CDR1 MNHEY, CDR2 SVGAGI. This CDR3 region has 12 residues. Trimming left V 6 bases short and J 4 bases short, with 8 bases between.

The genes are TRBV7-8 and TRBJ2-7, with D uncertain. V lost 5 bases and J 2 bases, leaving 13 bases between the germline ends. CDR1 and CDR2 (germline): SGHVS, FQNEAQ. The CDR3 spans 14 residues. The CDR3 nucleotides read TGTGCCAGCAGCCAGACAAGGCACCCCTACGAGCAGTACTTC. Protein: CASSQTRHPYEQYF. Full variable domain (rest looked up from reference TRBV7-8 and TRBJ2-7): GAGVSQSPRYKVAKRGQDVALRCDPISGHVSLFWYQQALGQGPEFLTYFQNEAQLDKSGLPSDRFFAERPEGSVSTLKIQRTQQEDSAVYLCASSQTRHPYEQYFGPGTRLTVT.

This rearrangement joins TRBV28 to TRBJ1-3; D is possibly TRBD1 (5 bases). The CDR3 runs 14 residues. Trimming pared 3 bases from V and 4 bases from J, leaving 10 bases between. Germline assignment: CDR1 MDHEN and CDR2 SYDVKM. DNA for the CDR3: TGTGCCAGCAGTTTGGTCCAGGGCGGAAACACCATATATTTT. Translated, it gives CASSLVQGGNTIYF.

V gene TRBV13 combines with J gene TRBJ2-3; possibly TRBD2 for D (5 bases). Deletions cut 4 bases from V and 4 bases from J, with 12 bases between. This CDR3 has 14 amino acids. Germline V gene sequence: CDR1 PRHDT, CDR2 FYEKMQ (reference sequence). CDR3 loop: CASSSTRASDTQYF. CDR3 coding DNA: TGTGCCAGCAGCTCTACTAGGGCCTCAGATACGCAGTATTTT.

CDR3 sequence: CASRSGFGGGGYGYTF. DNA for the CDR3: TGTGCCAGCAGATCCGGCTTTGGGGGAGGAGGCTATGGCTACACCTTC. The rearrangement uses TRBV27 and TRBJ1-2, with a weak D call TRBD1 (5 bases). The CDR3 is 16 residues long. V was cut by 6 bases and J by 4 bases, with 21 bases left in between. Germline V lookup: CDR1 MNHEY, CDR2 SMNVEV (reference sequence).

The J gene is TRBJ1-5, the V gene TRBV6-2 or TRBV6-3; 10 bases map to TRBD1. CDR3 length: 16 residues. Per germline, CDR1 MNHEY and CDR2 SVGEGT. V gave up 4 bases and J gave up 2 bases; unmatched junction bases: 5. CDR3 residues: CASSSTGGAGNQPQHF. CDR3 nucleotide sequence: TGTGCCAGCAGTTCGACAGGGGGCGCAGGCAATCAGCCCCAGCATTTT.

This chain links TRBV5-1 with TRBJ1-1; D unclear. CDR1 is SGHRS, CDR2 YFSETQ, per germline. The CDR3 is made up of 14 amino acids. The V gene lost 1 base and the J gene lost 1 base, with 8 bases spanning the gap. The CDR3 DNA sequence: TGCGCCAGCAGCTTGAACGGTGAGAACACTGAAGCTTTCTTT. As protein: CASSLNGENTEAFF. Combining the CDR3 with reference TRBV5-1 and TRBJ1-1 gives the whole variable domain KAGVTQTPRYLIKTRGQQVTLSCSPISGHRSVSWYQQTPGQGLQFLFEYFSETQRNKGNFPGRFSGRQFSNSRSEMNVSTLELGDSALYLCASSLNGENTEAFFGQGTRLTVV.

The V and J genes are TRBV2 and TRBJ1-1, with D possibly TRBD1 on 5 matching bases. The CDR3 extends over 12 amino acids. The V end lost 8 bases, the J end lost 2 bases, and 9 bases lay between the germline ends. Germline V CDR1 and CDR2: SNHLY, FYNNEI. In DNA, the CDR3 is TGTGCCAGCGGACAAACAAACACTGAAGCTTTCTTT. Translation gives CASGQTNTEAFF.

The J gene is TRBJ2-5, the V gene TRBV21-1; no DNA check was done on the table's D call, TRBD2. TRBV21-1 is listed as a pseudogene. The CDR3 consists of 16 residues. The CDR3 sequence: CASSKKGGGARETQYF. The CDR3 coding sequence is TGTGCCAGCAGCAAAAAAGGCGGGGGGGCGAGAGAGACCCAGTACTTC.

The chain uses TRBV19 and TRBJ2-3, with D unresolved. In germline, CDR1 is LNHDA, CDR2 SQIVND (reference sequence). The V end was cut by 5 bases, the J end by 3 bases, with 9 bases between. This CDR3 region has 13 residues. The CDR3 sequence: CASSAAETDTQYF. Written as DNA, the CDR3 is TGTGCCAGTAGTGCGGCAGAAACAGATACGCAGTATTTT.

This clone appeared a few times. The chain recombines TRBV28 with TRBJ2-3, with D possibly matching TRBD1 (6 bases). The V end was cut by 5 bases, the J end by 3 bases, with 24 bases between. Germline V lookup: CDR1 MDHEN, CDR2 SYDVKM. The CDR3 consists of 18 residues. The CDR3 protein is CASSTPSSWIQGTDTQYF. The CDR3 DNA follows: TGTGCCAGCAGTACTCCCTCCTCCTGGATCCAGGGGACAGATACGCAGTATTTT. The full variable domain, in which reference TRBV28 and TRBJ2-3 provide the parts outside the CDR3, is DVKVTQSSRYLVKRTGEKVFLECVQDMDHENMFWYRQDPGLGLRLIYFSYDVKMKEKGDIPEGYSVSREKKERFSLILESASTNQTSMYLCASSTPSSWIQGTDTQYFGPGTRLTVL.

The rearrangement uses TRBV12-5 and TRBJ2-7; 7 bases match TRBD2. The junction had 6 bases not matched to a gene; V was cut back by 1 base and J by 3 bases. The CDR3 has 15 amino acids. Per germline, CDR1 LGHNT and CDR2 FRNRAP. CDR3 protein: CASGLASGRGYEQYF. The DNA for the CDR3 is TGTGCTAGTGGTTTGGCCTCAGGGAGGGGCTACGAGCAGTACTTC. Using reference TRBV12-5 and TRBJ2-7 for the parts outside the CDR3, the full variable domain is DARVTQTPRHKVTEMGQEVTMRCQPILGHNTVFWYRQTMMQGLELLAYFRNRAPLDDSGMPKDRFSAEMPDATLATLKIQPSEPRDSAVYFCASGLASGRGYEQYFGPGTRLTVT.

V and J are TRBV14 and TRBJ1-2; maybe TRBD1 (6 bases). The V gene's germline CDR1 is SGHDN and CDR2 FVKESK. CDR3 length: 15 residues. The V and J ends lost 2 bases and 8 bases respectively, with 18 bases between them. The CDR3 loop is CASSQPGVDPLGYTF. CDR3 in DNA: TGTGCCAGCAGCCAACCAGGGGTTGATCCCCTGGGCTACACCTTC.

The chain joins TRBV6-5 to TRBJ2-3, with D possibly matching TRBD1 (5 bases). CDR3 size: 16 residues. Between the trimmed V and J ends, which lost 1 base and 2 bases, there was a span of 13 bases. In germline, CDR1 is MNHEY, CDR2 SVGAGI. CDR3 bases: TGTGCCAGCAGTTACTTCGACAGAAGGCACACAGATACGCAGTATTTT. It encodes CASSYFDRRHTDTQYF.